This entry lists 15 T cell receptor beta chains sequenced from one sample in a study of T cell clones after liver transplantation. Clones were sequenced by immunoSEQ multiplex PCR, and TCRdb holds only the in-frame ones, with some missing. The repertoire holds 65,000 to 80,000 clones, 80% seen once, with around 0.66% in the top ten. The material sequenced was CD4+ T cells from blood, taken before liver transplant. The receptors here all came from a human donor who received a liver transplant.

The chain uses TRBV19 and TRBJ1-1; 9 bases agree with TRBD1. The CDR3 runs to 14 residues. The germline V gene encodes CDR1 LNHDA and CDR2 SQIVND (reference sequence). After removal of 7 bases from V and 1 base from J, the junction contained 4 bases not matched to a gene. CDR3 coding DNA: TGTGCCAGTACAAGGGACAGGGAGAACACTGAAGCTTTCTTT. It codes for CASTRDRENTEAFF.

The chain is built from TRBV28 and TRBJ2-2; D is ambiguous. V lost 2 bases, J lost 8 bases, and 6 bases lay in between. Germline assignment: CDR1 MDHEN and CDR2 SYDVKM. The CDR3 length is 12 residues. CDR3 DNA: TGTGCCAGCAGTTTAAACCGGGGGGAGCTGTTTTTT. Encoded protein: CASSLNRGELFF.

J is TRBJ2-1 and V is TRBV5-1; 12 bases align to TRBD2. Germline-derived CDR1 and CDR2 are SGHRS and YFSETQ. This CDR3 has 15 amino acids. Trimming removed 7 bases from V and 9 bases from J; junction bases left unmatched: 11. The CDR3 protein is CASAEGLAGGSEQFF. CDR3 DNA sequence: TGCGCCAGCGCCGAGGGACTAGCGGGTGGGAGTGAGCAGTTCTTC.

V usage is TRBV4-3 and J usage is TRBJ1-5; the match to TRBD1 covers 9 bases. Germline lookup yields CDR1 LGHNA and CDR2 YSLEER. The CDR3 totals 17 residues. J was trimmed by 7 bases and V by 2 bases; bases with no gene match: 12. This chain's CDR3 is CASSQTYTGGMKQPQHF. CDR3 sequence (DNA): TGCGCCAGCAGCCAAACCTACACAGGGGGCATGAAGCAGCCCCAGCATTTT.

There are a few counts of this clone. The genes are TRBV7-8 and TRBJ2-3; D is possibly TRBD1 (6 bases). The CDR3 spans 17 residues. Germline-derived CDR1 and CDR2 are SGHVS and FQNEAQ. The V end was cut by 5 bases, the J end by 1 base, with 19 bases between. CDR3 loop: CASSDLYREKGTDTQYF. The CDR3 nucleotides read TGTGCCAGCAGCGACCTATACAGGGAAAAGGGCACAGATACGCAGTATTTT. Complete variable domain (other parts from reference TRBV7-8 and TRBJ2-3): GAGVSQSPRYKVAKRGQDVALRCDPISGHVSLFWYQQALGQGPEFLTYFQNEAQLDKSGLPSDRFFAERPEGSVSTLKIQRTQQEDSAVYLCASSDLYREKGTDTQYFGPGTRLTVL.

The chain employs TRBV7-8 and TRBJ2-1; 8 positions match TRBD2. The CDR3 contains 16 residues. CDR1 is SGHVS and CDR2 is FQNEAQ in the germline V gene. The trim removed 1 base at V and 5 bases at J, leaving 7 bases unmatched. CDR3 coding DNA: TGTGCCAGCAGCTTAGGCCCACTAGCGGCACACAATGAGCAGTTCTTC. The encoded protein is CASSLGPLAAHNEQFF.

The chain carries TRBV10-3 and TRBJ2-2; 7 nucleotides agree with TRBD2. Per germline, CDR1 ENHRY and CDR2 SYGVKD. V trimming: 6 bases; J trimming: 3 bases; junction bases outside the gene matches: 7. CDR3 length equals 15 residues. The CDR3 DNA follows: TGTGCCATCAGAGGGGCTAGCGGATACACCGGGGAGCTGTTTTTT. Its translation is CAIRGASGYTGELFF.

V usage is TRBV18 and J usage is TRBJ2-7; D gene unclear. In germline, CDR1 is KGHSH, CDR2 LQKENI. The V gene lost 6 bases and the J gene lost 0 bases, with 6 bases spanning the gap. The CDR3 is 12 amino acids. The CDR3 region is CASSRASYEQYF. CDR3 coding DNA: TGTGCCAGCTCCCGCGCCTCCTACGAGCAGTACTTC.

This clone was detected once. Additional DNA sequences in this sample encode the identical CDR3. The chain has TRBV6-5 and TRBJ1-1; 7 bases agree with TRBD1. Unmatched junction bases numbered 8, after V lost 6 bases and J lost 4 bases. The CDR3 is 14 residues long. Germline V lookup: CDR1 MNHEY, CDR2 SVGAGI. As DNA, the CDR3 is TGTGCCAGCAGCCAGACAGGGACGGGCACTGAAGCTTTCTTT. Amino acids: CASSQTGTGTEAFF.

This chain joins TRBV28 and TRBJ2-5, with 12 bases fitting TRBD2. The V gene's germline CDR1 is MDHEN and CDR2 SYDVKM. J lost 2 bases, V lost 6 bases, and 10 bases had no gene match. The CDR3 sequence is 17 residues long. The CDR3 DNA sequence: TGTGCCAGCAGGCCGGGACTAGCGGGCCCCATTCAAGAGACCCAGTACTTC. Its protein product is CASRPGLAGPIQETQYF.

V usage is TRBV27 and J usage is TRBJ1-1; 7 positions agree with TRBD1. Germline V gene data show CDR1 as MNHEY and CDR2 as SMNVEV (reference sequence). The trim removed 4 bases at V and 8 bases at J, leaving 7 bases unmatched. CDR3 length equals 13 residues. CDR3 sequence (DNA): TGTGCCAGCAGTTCGGTCGGGACAGTAGAAGCTTTCTTT. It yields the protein CASSSVGTVEAFF.

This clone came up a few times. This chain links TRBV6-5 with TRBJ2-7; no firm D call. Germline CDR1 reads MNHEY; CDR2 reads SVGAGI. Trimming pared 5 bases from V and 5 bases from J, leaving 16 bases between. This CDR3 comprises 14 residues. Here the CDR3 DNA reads TGTGCCAGCAGTAGCCCGACCTCCCGAAACGAGCAGTACTTC. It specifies CASSSPTSRNEQYF.

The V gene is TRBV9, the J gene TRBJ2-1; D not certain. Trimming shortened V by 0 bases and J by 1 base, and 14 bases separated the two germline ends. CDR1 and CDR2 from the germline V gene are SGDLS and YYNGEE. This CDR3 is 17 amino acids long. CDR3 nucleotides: TGTGCCAGCAGCGTAGGGTCCTTGGGCCTATCCTACAATGAGCAGTTCTTC. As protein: CASSVGSLGLSYNEQFF. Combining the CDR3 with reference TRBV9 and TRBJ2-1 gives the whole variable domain DSGVTQTPKHLITATGQRVTLRCSPRSGDLSVYWYQQSLDQGLQFLIQYYNGEERAKGNILERFSAQQFPDLHSELNLSSLELGDSALYFCASSVGSLGLSYNEQFFGPGTRLTVL.

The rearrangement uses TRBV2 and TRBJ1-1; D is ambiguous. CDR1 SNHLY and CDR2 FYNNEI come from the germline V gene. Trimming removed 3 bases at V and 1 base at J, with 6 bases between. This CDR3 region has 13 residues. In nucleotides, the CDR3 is TGTGCCAGCAGTGACCAGAGGAACACTGAAGCTTTCTTT. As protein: CASSDQRNTEAFF.

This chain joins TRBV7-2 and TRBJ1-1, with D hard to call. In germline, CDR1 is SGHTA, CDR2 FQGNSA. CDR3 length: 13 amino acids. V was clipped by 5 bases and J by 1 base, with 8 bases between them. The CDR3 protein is CASSLGRNTEAFF. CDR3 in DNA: TGTGCCAGCAGCCTAGGGCGGAACACTGAAGCTTTCTTT.